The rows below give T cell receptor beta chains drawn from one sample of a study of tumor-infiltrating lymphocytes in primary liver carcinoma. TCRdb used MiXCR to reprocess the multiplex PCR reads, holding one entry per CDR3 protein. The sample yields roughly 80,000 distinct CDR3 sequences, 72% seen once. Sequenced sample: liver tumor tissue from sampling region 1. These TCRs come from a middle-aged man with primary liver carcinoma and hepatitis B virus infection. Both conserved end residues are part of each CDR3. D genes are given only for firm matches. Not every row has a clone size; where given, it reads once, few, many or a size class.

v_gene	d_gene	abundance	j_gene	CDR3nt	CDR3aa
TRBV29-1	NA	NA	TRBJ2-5	TGCAGCGTTGAAGGACAATTAAAAGTGACCCAGTACTTC	CSVEGQLKVTQYF
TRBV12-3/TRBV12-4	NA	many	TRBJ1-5	TGTGCCAGCGCCCGACGGGGGGGGTCTGTTGGCAATCAGCCCCAGCATTTT	CASARRGGSVGNQPQHF
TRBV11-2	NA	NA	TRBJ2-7	TGTGCCAGCAGCTCAACTAGGGGCTACGAGCAGTACTTC	CASSSTRGYEQYF
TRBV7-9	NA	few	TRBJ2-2	TGTGCCAGCGGCCTATCCCTCGGAAGCGGGGAGCTGTTTTTT	CASGLSLGSGELFF
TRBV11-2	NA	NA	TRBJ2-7	TGTGCCAGCAGCTCAGAAAGGCGCGCCGAGTATTACTTC	CASSSERRAEYYF
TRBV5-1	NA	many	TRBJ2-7	TGCGCCAGCAGGAAGGGGTTCACCTACGAGCAGTACTTC	CASRKGFTYEQYF
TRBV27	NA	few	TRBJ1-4	TGTGCCAGCAGCCGACAGCAAGCCCCCGAAAAACTGTTTTTT	CASSRQQAPEKLFF
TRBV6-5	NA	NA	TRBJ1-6	TGTGCCAGTAGTCCCACACTTGGGACATTTAATAATTCACCCCTCCACTTT	CASSPTLGTFNNSPLHF
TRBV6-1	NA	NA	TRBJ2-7	TGTGCCAGCAGTGACCTCTACGAGCAGTACTTC	CASSDLYEQYF
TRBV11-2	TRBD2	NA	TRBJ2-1	TGTGGCAGCAGCTTTCGATTAGCGGGAGATTCCAATGAGCAGTTCTTC	CGSSFRLAGDSNEQFF
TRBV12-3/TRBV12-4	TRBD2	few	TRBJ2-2	TGTGCCAGTAGTTTAGATCGTCCTTTGGGACTAGCCACCTGGGAGCTGTTTTTT	CASSLDRPLGLATWELFF
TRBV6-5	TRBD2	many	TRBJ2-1	TGTGCCAGCAGTTACGGGACTAGAGGCAATGAGCAGTTCTTC	CASSYGTRGNEQFF
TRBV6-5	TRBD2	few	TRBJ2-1	TGTGCCAGCAGCTACACGGGAGGGCCCGCGAATGAGCAGTTCTTC	CASSYTGGPANEQFF
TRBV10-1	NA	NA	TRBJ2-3	TGCGCCAGCAGTGAGTCGGACGGAGCAGATAGGCAGTACTTT	CASSESDGADRQYF
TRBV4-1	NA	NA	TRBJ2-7	TGCGCCAGCAGCCATAGGTGGGACATCGGCTACGAGCAGTACTTC	CASSHRWDIGYEQYF
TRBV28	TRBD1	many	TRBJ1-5	TGTGCCAGCAGATATCTGGGACAGGGGGATCAGCCCCAGCATTTT	CASRYLGQGDQPQHF
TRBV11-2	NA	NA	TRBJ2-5	TGTGCCAGCAGCTCAGGGAGTAACGGCCCGGGAGAGACCCAGTACTTC	CASSSGSNGPGETQYF
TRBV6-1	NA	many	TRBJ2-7	TGTGCCAGCAGTGCCCACTACGAGCAGTACTTC	CASSAHYEQYF
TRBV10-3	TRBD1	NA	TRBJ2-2	TGTGCCATTAGTGAAAGGGGACAGGGGGCGCTTCTTAACACCGGGGAGCTGTTTTTT	CAISERGQGALLNTGELFF
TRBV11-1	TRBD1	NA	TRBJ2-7	TGTGACAACAGCCCTGGGACAGGGGGCTACGAGGAGTACTTC	CDNSPGTGGYEEYF
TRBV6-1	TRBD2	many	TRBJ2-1	TGTGCCAGCAGAGAGTCTAGCGGGAGAAATGAGCAGTTCTTC	CASRESSGRNEQFF
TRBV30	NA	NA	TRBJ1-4	TGTGCCTACACGGGAATTGAAGGGAGTGAAAAACTGTTTTTT	CAYTGIEGSEKLFF
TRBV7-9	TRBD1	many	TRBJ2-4	TGTGCCAGCAGCCGCAACACAGGGGATGAAAACATTCAGTACTTC	CASSRNTGDENIQYF
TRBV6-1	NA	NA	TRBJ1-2	TGTGCCAGCAGTGTACGACCGCTCGGGGTAGCAAATTATGGCTACACCTTC	CASSVRPLGVANYGYTF
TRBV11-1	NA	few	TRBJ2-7	TGTACCAGCAGCTTATCCTACGAGCAGTACTTC	CTSSLSYEQYF
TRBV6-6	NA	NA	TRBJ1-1	TGTGCGAGCAGCCTCGGACAGTGCACTGAAGCTTTCTTT	CASSLGQCTEAFF
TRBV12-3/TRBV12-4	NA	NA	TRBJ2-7	TGTGCCAGCAGTTCCCTTGGACCAGGCGAACAGTACTTC	CASSSLGPGEQYF
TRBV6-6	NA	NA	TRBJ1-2	TGTGTCAGCAGTTACGATTTACGGGGGAATGGCTACACCTTC	CVSSYDLRGNGYTF
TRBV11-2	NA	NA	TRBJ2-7	TGTGTCAGCAACGCACTAGCAGGGTTCTACGAGCAGTACTTC	CVSNALAGFYEQYF
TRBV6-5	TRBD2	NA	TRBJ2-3	TGTGCCAGCAGTGGACTAGCGGGAGTAGATACGCTATATTTT	CASSGLAGVDTLYF
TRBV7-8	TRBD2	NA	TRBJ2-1	TGTGCCAGCACCTTAGCGGGAGGGCAAGGCGAGCAGTTCTTC	CASTLAGGQGEQFF
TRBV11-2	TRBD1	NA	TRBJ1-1	TGTGCCATCAGCCTACAGACAGGGAGTACTGAAGCTTTCTTT	CAISLQTGSTEAFF
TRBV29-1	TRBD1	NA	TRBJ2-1	TGCAGCGTTGGGACAGGGGGCTACAACGAGCATTTCTTC	CSVGTGGYNEHFF
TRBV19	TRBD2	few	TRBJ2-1	TGTGCCAGTAGTCTGGGACTAGCGGGAGCGTATGAGCAGTTCTTC	CASSLGLAGAYEQFF
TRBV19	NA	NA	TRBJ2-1	TGTGCCAGTAGTCCGGACAGACTAGGGTACGAGCAGTTCTTC	CASSPDRLGYEQFF
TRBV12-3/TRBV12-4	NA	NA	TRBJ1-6	TGTGCCAGCTGTCCAGGCTCTGGCAGGGTGGCATTACCCCTCCACTTT	CASCPGSGRVALPLHF
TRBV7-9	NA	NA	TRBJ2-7	TGTGCCATCAGCTTAGCGGCGGGCCAGGCCTTGAGCGAGCAGTACTTC	CAISLAAGQALSEQYF
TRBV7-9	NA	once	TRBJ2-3	TGTGCCAGCAGCACAAGTGACCAGACAGTCCTCCCACCAGATACGCAGTATTTT	CASSTSDQTVLPPDTQYF
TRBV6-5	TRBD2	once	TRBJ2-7	TGTACCAGCGGCCAAAGCGGGAGCTACGAGCAGTACTTC	CTSGQSGSYEQYF
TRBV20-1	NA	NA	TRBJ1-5	TGCAGTGCATGGGACATATCTCTGGGCGGCAATCGGCCCCAGCATTTT	CSAWDISLGGNRPQHF
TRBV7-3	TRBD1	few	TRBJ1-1	TGTGCCAGCAGCCCAGGGGGGGGAGGAACTGAAGCTTTCTTT	CASSPGGGGTEAFF
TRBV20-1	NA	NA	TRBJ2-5	TGCAGTGTCGTGCCGGAAACGGAGACCCAGTACTTC	CSVVPETETQYF
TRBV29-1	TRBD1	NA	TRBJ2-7	TGCAACGTTTTCGGACAGGCCGCCAACGAGCAGTACTTC	CNVFGQAANEQYF
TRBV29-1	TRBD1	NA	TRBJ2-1	TGCAGAGAAGGACAGGCCGCATACAATGAGCAGTCCTTC	CREGQAAYNEQSF
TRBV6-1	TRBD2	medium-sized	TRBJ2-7	TGTGCCAGCATCTTCCAGACTAGCGGGGCCCTGAGCTCCTACGAGCAGTACTTC	CASIFQTSGALSSYEQYF
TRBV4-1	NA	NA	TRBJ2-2	TGTGCCAGCAGCCTCTCTGGGGGATGGGGGGCCACCGGGGAGCTGTTTTTT	CASSLSGGWGATGELFF
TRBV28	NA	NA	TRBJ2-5	TGTGCCAGCAGCTCCCAGGGTCCAGGGCCAAGCCACGAAACAAGAGAGACCCAGTACTTC	CASSSQGPGPSHETRETQYF
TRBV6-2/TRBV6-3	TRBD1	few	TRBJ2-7	TGTGCCATCATAGAGGACAGGGACTCCTACGAGCAGTACTTC	CAIIEDRDSYEQYF
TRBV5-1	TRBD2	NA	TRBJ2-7	TGCGCCAGCAGCCCCCCCGGACTAGCAGTTAGCTCCTACGGGCAGTACTTC	CASSPPGLAVSSYGQYF
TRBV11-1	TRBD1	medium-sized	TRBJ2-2	TGTGCCAGCAGCCCAGACAGGGCGAACACCGGGGAGCTGTTTTTT	CASSPDRANTGELFF
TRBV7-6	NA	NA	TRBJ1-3	TGTGCCAGCAGCTTACTTCTCGGCTCTGGAAACACCATATATTTT	CASSLLLGSGNTIYF
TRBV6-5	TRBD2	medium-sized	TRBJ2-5	TGTGCCAGCAGCCTAGGGACTAGCGGGAAGACCCAGTACTTC	CASSLGTSGKTQYF
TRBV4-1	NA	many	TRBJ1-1	TGCGCCAGCAGCCTGAAACAGCTGGAGGGAATGAACACTGAAGCTTTCTTT	CASSLKQLEGMNTEAFF
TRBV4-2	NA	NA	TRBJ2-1	TGTGCCAGCAGCCAAGACACAGTTGGTGTTGAGGATAAGCAGTTCTTC	CASSQDTVGVEDKQFF